Listed below are T cell receptor beta chains from one sample, sequenced in a study of shared clonotypes between healthy human individuals. Some clones are missing from TCRdb's copy, which holds only in-frame ones; the method was immunoSEQ multiplex PCR. This table has roughly 2,500,000 clones, roughly 93% appearing once. Sequenced: naive CD4+ T cells from PBMCs. The receptors were gathered from a man aged 18 to 35 in good health. Some clones in this sample may be carry-over from other donors' samples. CDR3s include the opening cysteine and the closing phenylalanine or tryptophan. Fields, in order: V gene, J gene, D gene, clone size, CDR3 protein, CDR3 DNA. D genes are given only for firm matches. Part of the rows lack a size; the others show once, few, many or a class for expanded clones.

TRBV5-1	TRBJ2-7	NA	once	CASSREGAHDSEQYF	TGCGCCAGCAGCAGGGAGGGGGCCCACGACTCCGAGCAGTACTTC
TRBV10-1	TRBJ1-1	TRBD1	few	CASSGQVNTEAFF	TGCGCCAGCAGCGGACAGGTGAACACTGAAGCTTTCTTT
TRBV9	TRBJ2-3	NA	NA	CASRGRVSTSTDTQYF	TGTGCCAGCAGGGGGCGGGTCTCCACTAGCACAGATACGCAGTATTTT
TRBV5-1	TRBJ2-6	NA	NA	CASSERAGLSSGANVLTF	TGCGCCAGCAGCGAACGGGCAGGTCTGAGCTCTGGGGCCAACGTCCTGACTTTC
TRBV6-1	TRBJ2-7	NA	NA	CASESLLVYEQYF	TGTGCCAGTGAGAGCCTCTTGGTATACGAGCAGTACTTC
TRBV18	TRBJ2-7	NA	NA	CASSLTGSYEQYF	TGTGCCAGCTCCCTCACAGGGAGCTACGAGCAGTACTTC
TRBV29-1	TRBJ2-2	NA	NA	CSVSEVTGELFF	TGCAGCGTTTCTGAGGTCACCGGGGAGCTGTTTTTT
TRBV18	TRBJ2-3	TRBD1	NA	CASSPTGTGGTDTQYF	TGTGCCAGCTCACCAACCGGGACAGGGGGCACAGATACGCAGTATTTT
TRBV5-1	TRBJ1-1	NA	once	CASSQGRLMNTEAFF	TGCGCCAGCAGCCAGGGACGGCTCATGAACACTGAAGCTTTCTTT
TRBV28	TRBJ1-5	NA	NA	CASRYDGYQPQHF	TGTGCCAGCAGATATGACGGGTATCAGCCCCAGCATTTT